The clone carrying this TCR beta chain showed up just a few times. This sample was included in a study of regulatory T cells in long-lasting Graves disease. Time point noted: newly diagnosed GD, antithyroid drugs for less than 3 months. The TCR library was made from RNA that had been extracted from PBMCs in TRIzol. V lost 3 bases to trimming and J lost 2 bases, with 8 bases between them. This CDR3 region has 14 residues. Germline loops: CDR1 DFQATT, CDR2 SNEGSKA (reference sequence). Sequencing libraries for TCR beta were prepared with iRepertoire HTBI primers and Arm-PCR of CDR3 regions. TCRdb reanalysed the multiplex PCR reads using MiXCR and keeps one entry per CDR3 protein. In the table there are 620,000 or so distinct CDR3 sequences, roughly 15% of which are singletons. The sample was also reused in another study, on T cells in Graves' hyperthyroidism and ophthalmopathy.

The rearrangement links TRBV20-1 to TRBJ1-6; D call uncertain. The clonotype was recovered from a woman aged 25 to 39 with Graves disease. Material: peripheral blood mononuclear cells (PBMCs), obtained at new diagnosis, from a patient treated with antithyroid drugs. Here the CDR3 reads CSARSGTYNSPLHF. DNA for the CDR3: TGCAGTGCTAGGTCAGGAACCTATAATTCACCCCTCCACTTT.